What follows are 22 T cell receptor beta chains derived from one specimen sequenced in a study of early T cells in non-severe SARS-CoV-2 infection. One entry per CDR3 protein results from TCRdb running MiXCR on the 5' RACE reads. This sample has tens of thousands of distinct CDR3 sequences, with roughly 15% found just once. Sequenced material: whole blood, taken at baseline. These receptors came from an adult who was a healthcare worker with PCR-confirmed SARS-CoV-2 infection or an uninfected control (not recorded which).

This clonotype was recorded many times. The V call is TRBV12-3 or TRBV12-4, the J call TRBJ2-5; no reliable D call. Trimming shortened V by 4 bases and J by 5 bases, and 14 bases separated the two germline ends. The CDR3 is 14 residues long. The CDR3 region is CASSSSPRAETQYF. The CDR3 DNA follows: TGTGCCAGCAGTTCCAGCCCAAGGGCGGAGACCCAGTACTTC.

The V call is TRBV18, the J call TRBJ1-1; D is unclear. The CDR3 sequence is 14 residues long. V was clipped by 3 bases and J by 1 base, with 9 bases between them. Germline assignment: CDR1 KGHSH and CDR2 LQKENI. CDR3 residues: CASSPGGKNTEAFF. The CDR3, as DNA: TGTGCCAGCTCACCGGGTGGCAAGAACACTGAAGCTTTCTTT.

This clonotype occurred a few times. This chain uses TRBV7-2 with TRBJ2-1, with 8 positions matching TRBD2. The CDR3 covers 14 residues. Germline V CDR1 and CDR2: SGHTA, FQGNSA. J was trimmed by 6 bases and V by 6 bases; bases with no gene match: 7. In DNA form, the CDR3 reads TGTGCCAGCAGTTTGGGACTAGGTGCCAATGAGCAGTTCTTC. Its translation is CASSLGLGANEQFF.

This clonotype was counted at least ten times. The chain links TRBV6-5 to TRBJ2-3, with 7 bases that match TRBD1. With V trimmed by 2 bases and J by 2 bases, 4 bases remained unmatched. CDR1 and CDR2 from the germline V gene are MNHEY and SVGAGI. This CDR3 has 15 amino acids. The CDR3 protein is CASSYGTDYTDTQYF. The CDR3, as DNA: TGTGCCAGCAGTTACGGGACAGATTACACAGATACGCAGTATTTT.

This clonotype has more than one count but fewer than ten. The chain is built from TRBV12-3 or TRBV12-4 and TRBJ1-2; a possible D gene is TRBD1 (6 bases). The germline V and J ends were trimmed by 6 bases and 8 bases, with 25 bases remaining between them. The CDR3 has 16 residues. The CDR3 DNA follows: TGTGCCAGCAGCCACAGTCCGGGACATCCCTTCGGGGGCTACACCTTC. Residues: CASSHSPGHPFGGYTF.

This clonotype showed up just a few times. The J gene is TRBJ2-1, the V gene TRBV19, with 9 bases identical to TRBD2. Trimming cost V 7 bases and J 13 bases; bases outside gene matches: 11. The CDR3 totals 13 residues. Germline CDR1 reads LNHDA; CDR2 reads SQIVND (reference sequence). The CDR3 DNA reads as TGTGCCAGTAATCGCGGGAGGGGCCAAGTACAGTTCTTC. Protein: CASNRGRGQVQFF.

This clonotype has at least ten counts. This rearrangement joins TRBV6-6 to TRBJ2-1; 7 bases agree with TRBD1. Germline V lookup: CDR1 MNHNY, CDR2 SVGAGI (reference sequence). Trimming cost V 5 bases and J 9 bases; bases outside gene matches: 13. The CDR3 is 15 residues long. The CDR3 sequence is CASSTTGLGAGEQFF. CDR3 coding DNA: TGTGCCAGCAGTACGACAGGGTTGGGAGCCGGTGAGCAGTTCTTC.

The genes are TRBV15 and TRBJ2-3, with D uncertain. Between the trimmed V and J ends, which lost 3 bases and 5 bases, there was a span of 6 bases. The CDR3 runs 12 residues. Germline CDR1 reads LNHNV; CDR2 reads YYDKDF (reference sequence). DNA for the CDR3: TGTGCCACCAGCAGTGAGGAAGATACGCAGTATTTT. This encodes CATSSEEDTQYF.

This clonotype was detected a few times. V usage is TRBV5-1 and J usage is TRBJ2-5; D perhaps matches TRBD1 (6 bases). CDR1 and CDR2 from the germline V gene are SGHRS and YFSETQ. CDR3 length: 14 amino acids. V lost 5 bases and J lost 0, with 11 bases in between. The CDR3 protein is CASSKGTHQETQYF. Here the CDR3 DNA reads TGCGCCAGCAGTAAAGGGACACACCAAGAGACCCAGTACTTC.

This clonotype was counted only a few times. J is TRBJ1-1 and V is TRBV16; 9 bases match TRBD1. This CDR3 is built from 12 residues. J was trimmed by 11 bases and V by 5 bases; bases with no gene match: 6. From germline, CDR1 is KGHSY and CDR2 FQNENV. This CDR3 is CASSSQGAHAFF. The CDR3 region has the DNA TGTGCCAGCAGCTCACAGGGGGCGCATGCTTTCTTT.

This clonotype was recorded many times. The V call is TRBV7-2, the J call TRBJ2-7, with TRBD2 identical over 11 bases. CDR3 length equals 15 residues. CDR1 is SGHTA and CDR2 is FQGNSA in the germline V gene. V was clipped by 1 base and J by 4 bases; unmatched bases: 3. Here the CDR3 DNA reads TGTGCCAGCAGCTTAGGTCGGACTAGCGGGTACGAGCAGTACTTC. Amino acid sequence: CASSLGRTSGYEQYF.

The CDR3 region is CATSEVTGSEQFF. CDR3 in DNA: TGTGCCACCAGTGAGGTGACAGGCAGTGAGCAGTTCTTC. The gene calls are TRBV24-1 and TRBJ2-1; perhaps TRBD1 as D (6 bases). Trimming stripped 4 bases from V and 9 bases from J, with 12 bases between. The CDR3 totals 13 residues. Germline V gene lookup returns CDR1 KGHDR and CDR2 SFDVKD.

This clonotype was counted at least ten times. The CDR3 DNA sequence: TGTGCCAGCAGCACACGGAGCCCGGGGACCCCCCTTTACGAGCAGTACTTC. Translated, it gives CASSTRSPGTPLYEQYF. This chain links TRBV7-9 with TRBJ2-7, with D perhaps matching TRBD1 or TRBD2 (5 bases each). V was clipped by 5 bases and J by 4 bases, with 24 bases between them. The length of the CDR3 is 17 residues. The germline V gene encodes CDR1 SEHNR and CDR2 FQNEAQ (reference sequence).

This clonotype was recorded many times. This chain uses TRBV2 with TRBJ2-3; tentative D call: TRBD2 (6 bases). The V end lost 7 bases, the J end lost 0 bases, and 14 bases lay between the germline ends. This CDR3 comprises 15 residues. Germline CDR1 SNHLY, CDR2 FYNNEI. This CDR3 reads CASTGGGISTDTQYF. In DNA, the CDR3 is TGTGCCAGCACCGGCGGCGGGATCAGCACAGATACGCAGTATTTT. Drawing the rest from reference TRBV2 and TRBJ2-3, the complete variable domain is EPEVTQTPSHQVTQMGQEVILRCVPISNHLYFYWYRQILGQKVEFLVSFYNNEISEKSEIFDDQFSVERPDGSNFTLKIRSTKLEDSAMYFCASTGGGISTDTQYFGPGTRLTVL.

Here the CDR3 DNA reads TGTGCTAGTGGTACCGGGGGCTCCTACAATGAGCAGTTCTTC. This sequence encodes CASGTGGSYNEQFF. This rearrangement joins TRBV12-5 to TRBJ2-1; possible D gene TRBD2, 6 bases. V shed 5 bases and J shed 0 bases, with 8 bases lying between them. Per germline, CDR1 LGHNT and CDR2 FRNRAP. The CDR3 has 14 residues. The full variable domain, completed using reference TRBV12-5 and TRBJ2-1, is DARVTQTPRHKVTEMGQEVTMRCQPILGHNTVFWYRQTMMQGLELLAYFRNRAPLDDSGMPKDRFSAEMPDATLATLKIQPSEPRDSAVYFCASGTGGSYNEQFFGPGTRLTVL.

A few counts support this clonotype. V and J are TRBV18 and TRBJ2-7; 8 positions match TRBD2. There are 15 residues in the CDR3. The V and J ends lost 3 bases and 6 bases, in that order; junction bases with no gene match: 10. CDR1 is KGHSH, CDR2 LQKENI, per germline. The CDR3 region is CASSPTTSVTLEQYF. CDR3 DNA sequence: TGTGCCAGCTCACCTACGACTAGCGTGACCCTCGAGCAGTACTTC. The variable domain in full, with the rest retrieved from reference TRBV18 and TRBJ2-7, is NAGVMQNPRHLVRRRGQEARLRCSPMKGHSHVYWYRQLPEEGLKFMVYLQKENIIDESGMPKERFSAEFPKEGPSILRIQQVVRGDSAAYFCASSPTTSVTLEQYFGPGTRLTVT.

This rearrangement joins TRBV12-2 to TRBJ2-7; the table's D call, TRBD1, was not checked against the DNA. TRBV12-2 is labeled a pseudogene. This CDR3 spans 14 amino acids. Here the CDR3 DNA reads TGTGCAAGTCGTATCGACAGGGGAGCTTACGAGCAGTACTTC. Residues: CASRIDRGAYEQYF.

This clonotype was recorded a few times. The chain uses TRBV7-2 and TRBJ1-4; TRBD1 aligns across 9 bases. Per the germline V gene, CDR1 is SGHTA and CDR2 is FQGNSA. This CDR3 is 14 amino acids long. Trimming removed 5 bases from V and 10 bases from J; junction bases left unmatched: 8. The CDR3 sequence: CASSLGQGGGKLFF. The CDR3 DNA reads TGTGCCAGCAGCCTGGGACAGGGAGGTGGAAAACTGTTTTTT.

This clonotype came up many times. The chain couples TRBV4-3 to TRBJ2-7, with TRBD2 matching over 7 bases. V lost 3 bases to trimming and J lost 1 base; unmatched junction nucleotides: 6. Germline V lookup: CDR1 LGHNA, CDR2 YSLEER. This CDR3 region has 15 residues. The CDR3 here is CASSQQASGSYEQYF. As DNA, the CDR3 is TGCGCCAGCAGCCAGCAGGCTAGCGGATCCTACGAGCAGTACTTC.

The CDR3 bases are TGTGCCAGCAGCTTAAGCGGCCCCTACGAGCAGTACTTC. It encodes CASSLSGPYEQYF. The V call is TRBV7-9, the J call TRBJ2-7, with D perhaps matching TRBD2 (5 bases). Trimming left V 2 bases short and J 2 bases short, with 7 bases between. Per germline, CDR1 SEHNR and CDR2 FQNEAQ (reference sequence). The CDR3 covers 13 residues. The full variable domain, its missing parts supplied by reference TRBV7-9 and TRBJ2-7, is DTGVSQNPRHKITKRGQNVTFRCDPISEHNRLYWYRQTLGQGPEFLTYFQNEAQLEKSRLLSDRFSAERPKGSFSTLEIQRTEQGDSAMYLCASSLSGPYEQYFGPGTRLTVT.

V usage is TRBV5-1 and J usage is TRBJ2-7; perhaps TRBD1 as D (6 bases). The V gene's germline CDR1 is SGHRS and CDR2 YFSETQ. The CDR3 runs 13 residues. V dropped 3 bases and J dropped 4 bases, with 11 bases sitting between them. The chain's CDR3 is CASSSGQMYEQYF. As DNA, the CDR3 is TGCGCCAGCAGCTCCGGACAGATGTACGAGCAGTACTTC.

This chain connects TRBV28 to TRBJ1-2; 10 bases align to TRBD1. CDR3 size: 17 residues. The V gene end was trimmed by 5 bases and the J gene end by 4 bases; junction bases not matched to a gene: 13. Germline V gene lookup returns CDR1 MDHEN and CDR2 SYDVKM. The CDR3 nucleotides are TGTGCCAGCAGTCACGGACAGGGGGAGGTCTCGTCCTATGGCTACACCTTC. This sequence encodes CASSHGQGEVSSYGYTF.